This T cell receptor (beta chain) is from a study of blood T cells in healthy people across ages. The use of a sample-barcoded 5' primer and a J-beta primer mix characterized a second PCR of roughly 7 to 12 cycles. Via MiXCR, TCRdb re-called the 5' RACE reads, giving one row per CDR3 protein. The repertoire holds fewer than 1,200,000 distinct CDR3 sequences, with approximately 26% as singletons. This same sample was also part of a study on T cells of mothers and their children.

The specimen was blood. This TCR was recovered from a girl aged 2-9 years in good health.

As DNA, the CDR3 is TGTGCCAGCTCACTCCCGGGAGGGCGGGGTGAGCAGTTCTTC. Amino acids: CASSLPGGRGEQFF. This sequence joins TRBV18 and TRBJ2-1, with TRBD2 identical over 8 bases. CDR1 is KGHSH and CDR2 is LQKENI in the germline V gene. V trimming: 4 bases; J trimming: 9 bases; junction bases outside the gene matches: 8. The length of the CDR3 is 14 residues. Full variable domain (rest looked up from reference TRBV18 and TRBJ2-1): NAGVMQNPRHLVRRRGQEARLRCSPMKGHSHVYWYRQLPEEGLKFMVYLQKENIIDESGMPKERFSAEFPKEGPSILRIQQVVRGDSAAYFCASSLPGGRGEQFFGPGTRLTVL.